Below, 22 T cell receptor beta chains from the same sample are listed, as sequenced in a study of CD8 T cells in ankylosing spondylitis. TCRdb reprocessed the 5' RACE reads with MiXCR, giving one entry per CDR3 protein. The table lists 200,000 to 300,000 distinct CDR3 sequences, under 12% of them singletons, with 2.6% in the top ten. Sequenced material: blood, either unsorted or a sorted T cell fraction (not recorded which). These receptors all stem from a male donor with ankylosing spondylitis or in good health (not recorded which).

This clonotype was seen at least ten times. This chain joins TRBV5-1 and TRBJ1-2; tentative D call: TRBD1 (5 bases). V was clipped by 7 bases and J by 2 bases, with 15 bases between them. The CDR3 extends over 14 amino acids. Germline V CDR1 and CDR2: SGHRS, YFSETQ. CDR3 loop: CASSGGDENYGYTF. In DNA, the CDR3 is TGCGCCAGCTCGGGAGGGGACGAAAACTATGGCTACACCTTC.

Ten or more counts support this clonotype. J is TRBJ2-2 and V is TRBV19; D is perhaps TRBD1 (5 bases). The germline gives CDR1 LNHDA, CDR2 SQIVND (reference sequence). The CDR3 consists of 16 residues. Trimming cost V 3 bases and J 2 bases, with 13 bases left between them. In DNA form, the CDR3 reads TGTGCCAGTAGTATTCCGGTGCAGGGAAACACCGGGGAGCTGTTTTTT. It yields the protein CASSIPVQGNTGELFF.

This clonotype occurred many times. The chain links TRBV12-3 or TRBV12-4 to TRBJ2-7, with 10 bases lining up with TRBD1. J gave up 4 bases and V 5 bases, and 5 bases lay outside the gene matches. CDR3 length: 14 amino acids. This chain's CDR3 is CASSHRDRGYEQYF. Here the CDR3 DNA reads TGTGCCAGCAGTCACCGGGACAGGGGTTACGAGCAGTACTTC.

This clonotype came up a few times. V usage is TRBV7-2 and J usage is TRBJ2-1; 13 bases line up with TRBD2. This CDR3 is 16 amino acids long. Germline-derived CDR1 and CDR2 are SGHTA and FQGNSA. J lost 10 bases, V lost 5 bases, and 11 bases had no gene match. The CDR3 is CASSRTGLAGSREQFF. As DNA, the CDR3 is TGTGCCAGCAGCCGGACGGGACTAGCGGGGTCCCGGGAGCAGTTCTTC. The entire variable domain, with the rest obtained from reference TRBV7-2 and TRBJ2-1, is as follows: GAGVSQSPSNKVTEKGKDVELRCDPISGHTALYWYRQSLGQGLEFLIYFQGNSAPDKSGLPSDRFSAERTGGSVSTLTIQRTQQEDSAVYLCASSRTGLAGSREQFFGPGTRLTVL.

This clonotype was counted at least ten times. This chain links TRBV5-1 with TRBJ2-1; the D is unclear. The CDR3 contains 14 residues. V lost 0 bases, J lost 3 bases, and 7 bases lay in between. Germline CDR1 reads SGHRS; CDR2 reads YFSETQ. For the CDR3, the DNA is TGCGCCAGCAGCTTGGTCGAGTACTACAATGAGCAGTTCTTC. Its translation is CASSLVEYYNEQFF.

The chain uses TRBV7-2 and TRBJ1-3, with D possibly matching TRBD1 (6 bases). The CDR3 extends over 15 amino acids. V dropped 3 bases and J dropped 1 base, with 10 bases sitting between them. Germline CDR1 is SGHTA and CDR2 is FQGNSA. The CDR3 bases are TGTGCCAGCAGCTTCGACGGACAGTCTGGAAACACCATATATTTT. Residues: CASSFDGQSGNTIYF.

In its sample, this clonotype was seen many times. This chain links TRBV6-4 with TRBJ2-3; 7 bases agree with TRBD2. The germline V gene has CDR1 MRHNA and CDR2 SNTAGT. The ends lost 2 bases at V and 0 bases at J; junction bases unmatched: 8. This CDR3 spans 17 amino acids. In DNA form, the CDR3 reads TGTGCCAGCAGTGACCCAACTAGCGTAACTAGCACAGATACGCAGTATTTT. Translated, it gives CASSDPTSVTSTDTQYF.

In its sample, this clonotype was seen a few times. The chain employs TRBV12-3 or TRBV12-4 and TRBJ1-4, with unresolved D. The V and J ends lost 6 bases and 0 bases respectively, with 14 bases between them. The CDR3 contains 16 residues. The CDR3 DNA sequence: TGTGCCAGCAGCCACCATGGCAGAGCAACTAATGAAAAACTGTTTTTT. The encoded protein is CASSHHGRATNEKLFF.

This clonotype was found a few times. The gene calls are TRBV5-1 and TRBJ2-1, with 9 bases lining up with TRBD1. The CDR3 runs to 14 residues. Germline V lookup: CDR1 SGHRS, CDR2 YFSETQ. Unmatched junction bases numbered 4, after V lost 2 bases and J lost 7 bases. The CDR3 DNA reads TGCGCCAGCAGCTTAGGGACAGGGTGGAATGAGCAGTTCTTC. This codes for CASSLGTGWNEQFF.

This clonotype was found many times. This chain joins TRBV9 and TRBJ1-1, with D tentatively TRBD1 (6 bases). Between the trimmed V and J ends, which lost 0 bases and 3 bases, there was a span of 12 bases. Germline V gene lookup returns CDR1 SGDLS and CDR2 YYNGEE. CDR3 size: 15 residues. The CDR3 is CASSVGGGRHTEAFF. The DNA for the CDR3 is TGTGCCAGCAGCGTAGGAGGGGGGCGGCACACTGAAGCTTTCTTT.

The V and J genes are TRBV4-1 and TRBJ2-3, with 11 bases matching TRBD2. The V gene's germline CDR1 is MGHRA and CDR2 YSYEKL. The CDR3 is 18 amino acids. The junction had 11 bases not matched to a gene; V was cut back by 0 bases and J by 6 bases. This CDR3 is CASSQDRASGGQRDTQYF. In DNA, the CDR3 is TGCGCCAGCAGCCAAGATAGGGCTAGCGGGGGGCAGAGGGATACGCAGTATTTT.

This clonotype was recorded at least ten times. This chain uses TRBV7-2 with TRBJ2-3; perhaps TRBD2 as D (6 bases). The germline V and J ends were trimmed by 2 bases and 0 bases, with 12 bases remaining between them. The CDR3 has 16 residues. Germline values: CDR1 SGHTA, CDR2 FQGNSA. The CDR3 DNA reads as TGTGCCAGCAGCTTAAGCGGGCCGGGGAGCACAGATACGCAGTATTTT. Its translation is CASSLSGPGSTDTQYF. Looking up the rest from reference TRBV7-2 and TRBJ2-3 gives the full variable domain: GAGVSQSPSNKVTEKGKDVELRCDPISGHTALYWYRQSLGQGLEFLIYFQGNSAPDKSGLPSDRFSAERTGGSVSTLTIQRTQQEDSAVYLCASSLSGPGSTDTQYFGPGTRLTVL.

This clonotype occurred a few times. The chain recombines TRBV5-1 with TRBJ2-7; 7 bases align to TRBD1. Per germline, CDR1 SGHRS and CDR2 YFSETQ. Trimming cost V 2 bases and J 5 bases; bases outside gene matches: 7. The CDR3 is made up of 14 amino acids. CDR3 in DNA: TGCGCCAGCAGCTTCACGACAGGGATGCACGAGCAGTACTTC. This translates into CASSFTTGMHEQYF.

This clonotype has ten or more counts. The chain joins TRBV20-1 to TRBJ2-1; D is uncertain. The germline V and J ends were trimmed by 7 bases and 3 bases, with 7 bases remaining between them. Germline loops: CDR1 DFQATT, CDR2 SNEGSKA (reference sequence). The CDR3 has 11 residues. CDR3 coding DNA: TGCAGTGGGCTCTACTACAATGAGCAGTTCTTC. Translation gives CSGLYYNEQFF.

This clonotype occurred many times. This chain joins TRBV20-1 and TRBJ2-2, with D possibly being TRBD1 (7 bases). The germline gives CDR1 DFQATT, CDR2 SNEGSKA (reference sequence). CDR3 length: 14 amino acids. V lost 6 bases and J 4 bases, leaving 15 bases between the germline ends. The CDR3 DNA reads TGCAGTGCCCCGGGGGACAGTGGCACCGGGGAGCTGTTTTTT. Translation gives CSAPGDSGTGELFF.

V usage is TRBV29-1 and J usage is TRBJ1-2, with TRBD1 matching over 7 bases. Losses at the gene ends were 3 bases for V and 7 bases for J; bases not matched to a gene: 11. Germline loops: CDR1 SQVTM, CDR2 ANQGSEA. CDR3 length: 14 amino acids. The CDR3 region is CSVDQTGMASGYTF. The CDR3 nucleotides are TGCAGCGTTGACCAGACAGGGATGGCGAGTGGCTACACCTTC.

Ten or more counts support this clonotype. V and J are TRBV19 and TRBJ2-3, with D maybe TRBD2 (6 bases). The ends were cut back, 5 bases at V and 2 bases at J, with 14 bases in the middle. Germline-derived CDR1 and CDR2 are LNHDA and SQIVND (reference sequence). The CDR3 runs 15 residues. In nucleotides, the CDR3 is TGTGCCAGTAGTCCCCAAGGAGGGAACACAGATACGCAGTATTTT. This translates into CASSPQGGNTDTQYF.

This clonotype was recorded at least ten times. The genes are TRBV4-1 and TRBJ2-1; perhaps TRBD2 as D (6 bases). The germline V and J ends were trimmed by 8 bases and 4 bases, with 24 bases remaining between them. Per germline, CDR1 MGHRA and CDR2 YSYEKL. This CDR3 has 17 residues. CDR3 in DNA: TGCGCCAGCGTGACGGCCCTCCGCAGCGGGCATTACAATGAGCAGTTCTTC. As protein: CASVTALRSGHYNEQFF.

This clonotype was counted at least ten times. The V gene is TRBV29-1, the J gene TRBJ1-2, with unresolved D. CDR1 is SQVTM and CDR2 is ANQGSEA in the germline V gene. The CDR3 has 12 amino acids. Trimming shortened V by 6 bases and J by 7 bases, and 15 bases separated the two germline ends. CDR3 coding DNA: TGCAGCGTCCCCCTGACCCGTGCTGGCTACACCTTC. Translation gives CSVPLTRAGYTF.

This clonotype was recorded at least ten times. This chain connects TRBV4-1 to TRBJ2-1; 8 nucleotides match TRBD2. Looked up from germline, CDR1 is MGHRA and CDR2 is YSYEKL. V trimming: 0 bases; J trimming: 3 bases; junction bases outside the gene matches: 4. The CDR3 runs 16 residues. This CDR3 is CASSQEGLAGYNEQFF. The CDR3, as DNA: TGCGCCAGCAGCCAAGAAGGTCTAGCGGGCTACAATGAGCAGTTCTTC.

This clonotype was observed many times. The chain links TRBV12-3 or TRBV12-4 to TRBJ1-1; D gene uncertain. The CDR3 is 13 residues long. Trimming removed 6 bases from V and 7 bases from J, with 15 bases in between. CDR3: CASSPGLVSEAFF. DNA for the CDR3: TGTGCCAGCAGCCCAGGACTCGTTAGTGAAGCTTTCTTT.

This chain joins TRBV20-1 and TRBJ2-7; 10 bases are a match to TRBD1. V shed 5 bases, J shed 2 bases, and the junction held 6 bases outside the gene matches. Germline V gene lookup returns CDR1 DFQATT and CDR2 SNEGSKA (reference sequence). The CDR3 is made up of 14 amino acids. The CDR3 region is CSAGPGQGTYEQYF. The CDR3 nucleotides read TGCAGTGCTGGGCCGGGACAGGGGACCTACGAGCAGTACTTC.